Below are 18 T cell receptor beta chains sequenced from a single sample in a study of human T cells and chemical hapten exposure. TCRdb ran MiXCR on the RACE reads and lists one entry per CDR3 protein. This table has about 96,000 distinct CDR3 sequences, about 9.3% appearing once. Time point meaning: patch test 2, 6 weeks after DPC sensitization. Treatment in this sample: therapeutic diphenylcyclopropenone sensitization with weekly scalp DPC. The input for sequencing was whole blood, taken in connection with sensitization to the hapten diphenylcyclopropenone (DPC). All receptors derive from a woman in her thirties or forties with alopecia areata. Some clones in this sample may be carry-over from other donors' samples.

The chain employs TRBV29-1 and TRBJ2-5; D ambiguous. The CDR3 runs 13 residues. V lost 6 bases to trimming and J lost 5 bases, with 16 bases between them. Germline loops: CDR1 SQVTM, CDR2 ANQGSEA. The DNA of the CDR3 is TGCAGCGTGGCAAGTTGGATGAGGGAGACCCAGTACTTC. Its translation is CSVASWMRETQYF.

This clonotype was observed at least ten times. The chain is built from TRBV4-1 and TRBJ2-2, with D uncertain. This CDR3 is 15 amino acids long. Germline V lookup: CDR1 MGHRA, CDR2 YSYEKL. V dropped 0 bases and J dropped 9 bases, with 14 bases sitting between them. CDR3 DNA: TGCGCCAGCAGCCAAGAACGCCGATTTGGCCGGGAGCTGTTTTTT. This codes for CASSQERRFGRELFF.

This clonotype was observed a handful of times. The chain has TRBV18 and TRBJ2-7; D remains ambiguous. Germline CDR1 and CDR2: KGHSH and LQKENI. Deletions cut 2 bases from V and 1 base from J, with 6 bases between. CDR3 length: 13 amino acids. Here the CDR3 reads CASSPASSYEQYF. The CDR3 DNA is TGTGCCAGCTCACCAGCCAGTTCCTACGAGCAGTACTTC.

The sample holds a few counts of this clonotype. The V and J genes are TRBV25-1 and TRBJ2-7, with 9 positions matching TRBD1. The V gene end was trimmed by 4 bases and the J gene end by 3 bases; junction bases not matched to a gene: 10. CDR3 length equals 16 residues. The germline CDR1 and CDR2 sequences are MGHDK and SYGVNS. Here the CDR3 reads CASSAGTGSVSYEQYF. CDR3 bases: TGTGCCAGCAGTGCCGGGACAGGGAGTGTCAGCTACGAGCAGTACTTC.

This clonotype appeared many times. The chain uses TRBV29-1 and TRBJ2-3, with D tentatively TRBD1 (5 bases). Germline CDR1 reads SQVTM; CDR2 reads ANQGSEA. V was trimmed by 7 bases and J by 3 bases, leaving 5 bases between them. The CDR3 is 10 residues long. The CDR3 spells CSGQTDTQYF. Written as DNA, the CDR3 is TGCAGCGGACAGACAGATACGCAGTATTTT.

The V gene is TRBV24-1, the J gene TRBJ2-3, with D possibly matching TRBD1 (6 bases). The CDR3 is 15 amino acids. Germline V gene lookup returns CDR1 KGHDR and CDR2 SFDVKD. V dropped 3 bases and J dropped 4 bases, with 13 bases sitting between them. CDR3 in DNA: TGTGCCACCAGTGATACACAGGGAAGCGCAGATACGCAGTATTTT. It yields the protein CATSDTQGSADTQYF.

Ten or more counts support this clonotype. The genes are TRBV19 and TRBJ2-4, with TRBD2 as a possible D gene (6 bases). The CDR3 runs 13 residues. Deletions cut 5 bases from V and 6 bases from J, with 11 bases between. CDR1 is LNHDA, CDR2 SQIVND, per germline (reference sequence). The CDR3 spells CASSPGDLNIQYF. The CDR3 DNA reads as TGTGCCAGTAGTCCGGGAGATTTAAACATTCAGTACTTC.

This clonotype was found a few times. The rearrangement joins TRBV7-9 to TRBJ2-5; TRBD2 matches 9 bases. This CDR3 is built from 16 residues. Losses at the gene ends were 4 bases for V and 4 bases for J; bases not matched to a gene: 10. Germline assignment: CDR1 SEHNR and CDR2 FQNEAQ (reference sequence). CDR3 loop: CASSSTSGGGIETQYF. In nucleotides, the CDR3 is TGTGCCAGCAGCTCGACTAGCGGAGGGGGAATAGAGACCCAGTACTTC. Full variable domain (missing parts from reference TRBV7-9 and TRBJ2-5): DTGVSQNPRHKITKRGQNVTFRCDPISEHNRLYWYRQTLGQGPEFLTYFQNEAQLEKSRLLSDRFSAERPKGSFSTLEIQRTEQGDSAMYLCASSSTSGGGIETQYFGPGTRLLVL.

The J gene is TRBJ2-5, the V gene TRBV5-4; 9 bases agree with TRBD1. The V and J ends lost 4 bases and 4 bases, in that order; junction bases with no gene match: 5. The CDR3 loop spans 14 amino acids. CDR1 and CDR2 (germline): SGHNT, YYREEE (reference sequence). The CDR3: CASSPGTGIETQYF. The CDR3 nucleotides are TGTGCCAGCAGCCCGGGGACAGGGATAGAGACCCAGTACTTC.

The chain links TRBV5-1 to TRBJ2-5, with D possibly TRBD2 on 6 matching bases. Looked up from germline, CDR1 is SGHRS and CDR2 is YFSETQ. The CDR3 is 15 amino acids. V was shortened by 4 bases and J by 4 bases, with 17 bases between the two germline ends. The CDR3 here is CASSNVANGGETQYF. CDR3 sequence (DNA): TGCGCCAGCAGCAACGTCGCCAACGGGGGAGAGACCCAGTACTTC.

This clonotype was detected many times. The chain recombines TRBV27 with TRBJ2-6; a weak D match, TRBD1 (6 bases). V lost 8 bases and J 4 bases, leaving 9 bases between the germline ends. The CDR3 runs 13 residues. CDR1 and CDR2 from the germline V gene are MNHEY and SMNVEV (reference sequence). Here the CDR3 reads CASRDTGANVLTF. In nucleotides, the CDR3 is TGTGCCAGCCGGGACACCGGGGCCAACGTCCTGACTTTC.

V and J are TRBV4-3 and TRBJ2-3; D is undetermined. Looked up from germline, CDR1 is LGHNA and CDR2 is YSLEER. The germline V and J ends were trimmed by 1 base and 1 base, with 3 bases remaining between them. There are 13 residues in the CDR3. CDR3 sequence reads: CASSQAGTDTQYF. CDR3 bases: TGCGCCAGCAGCCAAGCCGGCACAGATACGCAGTATTTT.

The J gene is TRBJ2-3, the V gene TRBV2; 11 positions match TRBD2. V lost 6 bases, J lost 2 bases, and 7 bases stayed unmatched. This CDR3 spans 16 amino acids. Germline-derived CDR1 and CDR2 are SNHLY and FYNNEI. The CDR3 loop reads CASRPGTSGFTDTQYF. CDR3 DNA: TGTGCCAGCAGGCCCGGGACTAGCGGCTTCACAGATACGCAGTATTTT.

This clonotype was counted at least ten times. The J gene is TRBJ2-7, the V gene TRBV6-6, with D unclear. With 4 bases removed from V and 0 bases from J, the gap between germline ends came to 10 bases. The CDR3 length is 14 residues. The germline V gene encodes CDR1 MNHNY and CDR2 SVGAGI (reference sequence). CDR3: CASSLGANSYEQYF. CDR3 DNA: TGTGCCAGCAGTTTAGGTGCTAACTCCTACGAGCAGTACTTC.

In nucleotides, the CDR3 is TGTGCCAGCAGCACCCAGGGATCGGGGGCGGAGACCCAGTACTTC. Translating it yields CASSTQGSGAETQYF. V gene TRBV7-2 combines with J gene TRBJ2-5; D is tentatively TRBD1 or TRBD2 (6 bases each). Trimming removed 5 bases from V and 5 bases from J, with 18 bases in between. This CDR3 has 15 amino acids. Germline assignment: CDR1 SGHTA and CDR2 FQGNSA.

At least ten counts were recorded for this clonotype. This chain links TRBV18 with TRBJ1-5; D not certain. Per germline, CDR1 KGHSH and CDR2 LQKENI. V was trimmed by 5 bases and J by 7 bases, leaving 12 bases between them. The CDR3 consists of 13 residues. The CDR3 region has the DNA TGTGCCAGCTCATCAGGCGCAGAACAGCCCCAGCATTTT. It specifies CASSSGAEQPQHF. The full variable domain, with the rest looked up from reference TRBV18 and TRBJ1-5, is NAGVMQNPRHLVRRRGQEARLRCSPMKGHSHVYWYRQLPEEGLKFMVYLQKENIIDESGMPKERFSAEFPKEGPSILRIQQVVRGDSAAYFCASSSGAEQPQHFGDGTRLSIL.

A note on this clonotype: Possible read error: a much larger clone is one base away. The rearrangement joins TRBV18 to TRBJ2-2; a possible D gene is TRBD2 (5 bases). The germline V gene has CDR1 KGHSH and CDR2 LQKENI. The V end was cut by 6 bases, the J end by 0 bases, with 11 bases between. This CDR3 has 15 residues. This CDR3 is CASSSGNANTGELFF. As DNA, the CDR3 is TGTGCCAGCTCCTCGGGAAACGCGAACACCGGGGAGCTGTTTTTT.

This clonotype has a handful of counts. This sequence joins TRBV3-1 and TRBJ2-5; D not certain. V was shortened by 2 bases and J by 0 bases, with 1 base between the two germline ends. The CDR3 is made up of 12 amino acids. Germline V lookup: CDR1 LGHDT, CDR2 YNNKEL (reference sequence). The CDR3 DNA reads as TGTGCCAGCAGCCAAAACCAAGAGACCCAGTACTTC. This codes for CASSQNQETQYF.